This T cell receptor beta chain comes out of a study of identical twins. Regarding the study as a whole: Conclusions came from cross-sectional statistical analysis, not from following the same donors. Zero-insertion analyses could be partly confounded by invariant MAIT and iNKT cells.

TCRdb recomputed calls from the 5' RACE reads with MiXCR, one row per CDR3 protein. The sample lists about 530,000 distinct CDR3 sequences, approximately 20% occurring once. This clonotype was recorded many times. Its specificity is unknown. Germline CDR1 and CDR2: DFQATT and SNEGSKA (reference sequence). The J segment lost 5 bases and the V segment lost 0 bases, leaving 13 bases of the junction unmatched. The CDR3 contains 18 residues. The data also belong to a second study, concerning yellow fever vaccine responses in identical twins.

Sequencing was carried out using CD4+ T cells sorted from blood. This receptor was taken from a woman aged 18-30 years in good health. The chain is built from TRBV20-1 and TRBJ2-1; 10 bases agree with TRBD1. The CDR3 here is CSARDIIGGGTGDNEQFF. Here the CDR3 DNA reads TGCAGTGCTAGAGACATCATCGGTGGGGGGACAGGGGACAATGAGCAGTTCTTC.